This T cell receptor (beta chain) was found in a study of read filtering for tumor transcriptome and immune sequencing. The library was built from about 400 ng RNA with molecular barcoded adaptors for alpha/delta and beta/gamma chains. One entry per CDR3 protein, called by TCRdb with MiXCR from the reads. The sample holds tens of thousands of distinct CDR3 sequences, 20% to 25% seen once. J gave up 4 bases and V 6 bases, and 7 bases lay outside the gene matches. Germline values: CDR1 MDHEN, CDR2 SYDVKM. The CDR3 consists of 14 residues. This clonotype was detected ten times or more. The sequenced material came from a population of CD138-negative cells sorted from bone marrow. This clonotype was obtained from a donor older than 35 with multiple myeloma. The chain is built from TRBV28 and TRBJ2-7, with 9 bases that match TRBD1. The CDR3: CASSLGTGMYEQYF. CDR3 nucleotide sequence: TGTGCCAGCAGCCTGGGGACAGGGATGTACGAGCAGTACTTC.